This TCR beta chain derives from a study of cytomegalovirus exposure and HLA in healthy donors. Study-level findings and limits: Most observed TCR sequences were rare, whereas some public TCRs were detected in many donors.

Primers: 60 Vbeta forward and 13 Jbeta reverse. The assay was immunoSEQ multiplex PCR, and TCRdb's table has in-frame clones only and misses some. The table includes about 190,000 clones, 81% detected once. Germline V gene lookup returns CDR1 MNHNS and CDR2 SASEGT. The germline V and J ends were trimmed by 9 bases and 5 bases, with 20 bases remaining between them. This CDR3 is 14 amino acids long. Regarding this clone: Its specificity is not known.

The receptor's source is a man younger than 35 in good health and CMV-seronegative. The sample consisted of PBMCs. The genes are TRBV6-1 and TRBJ2-7, with D possibly matching TRBD2 (6 bases). The CDR3 region is CASTRWRESHEQYF. CDR3 nucleotide sequence: TGTGCCAGTACGAGGTGGAGGGAATCCCACGAGCAGTACTTC.